This T cell receptor beta chain derives from a study of regulatory T cells in long-lasting Graves disease. Study in general: Graves' patients diagnosed newly had used antithyroid drugs under 3 months.

HTBI primers from iRepertoire and Arm-PCR of CDR3 regions yielded the TCR beta libraries. TCRdb used MiXCR to reprocess the multiplex PCR reads, holding one entry per CDR3 protein. Of about 440,000 distinct CDR3 sequences in the sample, about 15% are singletons; the top ten hold about 25%. Losses at the gene ends were 2 bases for V and 7 bases for J; bases not matched to a gene: 6. The CDR3 has 15 amino acids. This clonotype was seen ten or more times. Its antigen remains unknown. Notes on the study in general: Small sample size may have lowered accuracy.

Time point given: newly diagnosed GD, antithyroid drugs for less than 3 months. Preparation of the TCR library used RNA extracted from PBMCs. These data also featured in a second study, about T cells in Graves' hyperthyroidism and ophthalmopathy.

Sequences were derived from peripheral blood mononuclear cells (PBMCs), sampled at new diagnosis, from a patient treated with antithyroid drugs. This receptor was identified in a woman in her late teens or twenties with Graves disease. J is TRBJ2-7 and V is TRBV12-3 or TRBV12-4, with 12 positions matching TRBD1. CDR3 DNA sequence: TGTGCCAGCAGTTTATCCGGGACAGGGGGCTTTGAGCAGTACTTC. Its translation is CASSLSGTGGFEQYF.